One and the same sample provided the 29 T cell receptor beta chains below, sequenced in a study of blood T cell repertoires in COVID-19. Clones were read by immunoSEQ multiplex PCR, and TCRdb kept only the in-frame ones, dropping some. This table holds 150,000 or so clones, more than 85% found once. Sequencing was carried out using peripheral blood. The receptors here all came from a man in his forties or fifties with acute or convalescent COVID-19.

This clone was detected only once. The V and J genes are TRBV27 and TRBJ1-5; maybe TRBD1 (6 bases). V lost 2 bases to trimming and J lost 4 bases, with 12 bases between them. CDR3 size: 15 residues. CDR1 MNHEY and CDR2 SMNVEV come from the germline V gene (reference sequence). The CDR3 spells CASSLGSQGNQPQHF. The CDR3, as DNA: TGTGCCAGCAGTTTAGGGTCTCAGGGGAATCAGCCCCAGCATTTT.

The gene calls are TRBV19 and TRBJ2-7, with D perhaps matching TRBD2 (6 bases). Trimming took 10 bases from V and 6 from J, leaving 25 bases between them. The CDR3 spans 15 residues. Germline loops: CDR1 LNHDA, CDR2 SQIVND (reference sequence). CDR3 bases: TGTGCCACCAGAATCTCTAGCGAGACCCCCCTCGAGCAGTACTTC. Amino acids: CATRISSETPLEQYF.

The chain has TRBV5-1 and TRBJ1-1, with a weak D call TRBD1 (5 bases). The length of the CDR3 is 15 residues. CDR1 is SGHRS and CDR2 is YFSETQ in the germline V gene. Trimming removed 0 bases from V and 2 bases from J, with 11 bases in between. The CDR3 DNA reads as TGCGCCAGCAGCTTGGGACAGACAACTAACACTGAAGCTTTCTTT. Translating it yields CASSLGQTTNTEAFF. The full variable domain, with the rest looked up from reference TRBV5-1 and TRBJ1-1, is KAGVTQTPRYLIKTRGQQVTLSCSPISGHRSVSWYQQTPGQGLQFLFEYFSETQRNKGNFPGRFSGRQFSNSRSEMNVSTLELGDSALYLCASSLGQTTNTEAFFGQGTRLTVV.

This clone showed up just a few times. The chain links TRBV15 to TRBJ2-7; tentative D call: TRBD1 (6 bases). The V gene's germline CDR1 is LNHNV and CDR2 YYDKDF (reference sequence). V was clipped by 0 bases and J by 3 bases, with 6 bases between them. The CDR3 runs to 13 residues. The CDR3 region is CATSREGGYEQYF. For the CDR3, the DNA is TGTGCCACCAGCAGAGAAGGGGGCTACGAGCAGTACTTC.

This chain uses TRBV5-5 with TRBJ2-7; perhaps TRBD1 as D (5 bases). V was cut by 0 bases and J by 5 bases, with 18 bases left in between. This CDR3 contains 16 residues. Germline assignment: CDR1 SGHKS and CDR2 YYEKEE (reference sequence). The CDR3, as DNA: TGTGCCAGCAGCTTGGCCGGGCAGGGCTCTTGGCACGAGCAGTACTTC. Protein: CASSLAGQGSWHEQYF.

This clone was observed a few times. The chain is built from TRBV6-2 or TRBV6-3 and TRBJ1-6, with D perhaps TRBD1 (5 bases). Germline assignment: CDR1 MNHEY and CDR2 SVGEGT. Trimming stripped 4 bases from V and 3 bases from J, with 16 bases between. The CDR3 length is 17 residues. In DNA, the CDR3 is TGTGCCAGCAGTTCCCGCGGGGGAAGCGACTATAATTCACCCCTCCACTTT. Translating it yields CASSSRGGSDYNSPLHF.

The J gene is TRBJ2-5, the V gene TRBV29-1; D remains unclear. Between the trimmed V and J ends, which lost 4 bases and 2 bases, there was a span of 8 bases. From germline, CDR1 is SQVTM and CDR2 ANQGSEA. The CDR3 consists of 12 residues. The CDR3 DNA reads as TGCAGCGTTGGGCCCGCACAAGAGACCCAGTACTTC. Protein sequence: CSVGPAQETQYF.

The rearrangement joins TRBV20-1 to TRBJ2-7; D gene unclear. The CDR3 is 11 amino acids. The germline V and J ends were trimmed by 4 bases and 7 bases, with 11 bases remaining between them. The V gene's germline CDR1 is DFQATT and CDR2 SNEGSKA (reference sequence). The CDR3 nucleotides are TGCAGTGCTACGCAAGAGATTGAGCAGTACTTC. It specifies CSATQEIEQYF.

This clone was picked up one time. CDR3 bases: TGCAGCGGCTATCATAATGAGCAGTTCTTC. Translation: CSGYHNEQFF. The chain couples TRBV29-1 to TRBJ2-1; D is undetermined. The V gene's germline CDR1 is SQVTM and CDR2 ANQGSEA. The V end lost 7 bases, the J end lost 7 bases, and 8 bases lay between the germline ends. This CDR3 comprises 10 residues.

The rearrangement joins TRBV29-1 to TRBJ1-1; D not resolved. CDR1 and CDR2 from the germline V gene are SQVTM and ANQGSEA. V was cut by 7 bases and J by 11 bases, with 20 bases left in between. The CDR3 sequence is 12 residues long. The CDR3 nucleotides read TGCAGCGGAATGATGGGAGGTTTGTGGGCTTTCTTT. As protein: CSGMMGGLWAFF.

The genes are TRBV5-1 and TRBJ1-2; TRBD1 is a possible D gene (5 bases). CDR3 length: 16 amino acids. The V gene's germline CDR1 is SGHRS and CDR2 YFSETQ. With 4 bases removed from V and 0 bases from J, the gap between germline ends came to 16 bases. Written as DNA, the CDR3 is TGCGCCAGCAGCCCAGGGCCGACGACATCTAACTATGGCTACACCTTC. Protein: CASSPGPTTSNYGYTF.

This chain links TRBV9 with TRBJ2-1; 11 positions agree with TRBD2. Germline CDR1 SGDLS, CDR2 YYNGEE. The length of the CDR3 is 20 residues. Trimming removed 3 bases from V and 0 bases from J; junction bases left unmatched: 14. This chain's CDR3 is CASSGEGTSGGKSSYNEQFF. The DNA for the CDR3 is TGTGCCAGCAGCGGCGAGGGAACTAGCGGGGGTAAGAGCTCCTACAATGAGCAGTTCTTC.

The rearrangement links TRBV7-9 to TRBJ2-7; D is perhaps TRBD1 (5 bases). CDR1 is SEHNR and CDR2 is FQNEAQ in the germline V gene (reference sequence). Trimming removed 8 bases at V and 5 bases at J, with 16 bases between. The CDR3 has 13 amino acids. CDR3 protein: CASQGGATDEQYV. DNA of the CDR3: TGTGCCAGCCAGGGTGGGGCCACGGACGAGCAGTACGTC.

The chain combines TRBV11-2 with TRBJ1-6, with TRBD1 as a possible D gene (5 bases). CDR3 length equals 15 residues. Germline values: CDR1 SGHAT, CDR2 FQNNGV. V lost 3 bases to trimming and J lost 7 bases, with 13 bases between them. This CDR3 reads CASSFGGDGNSPLHF. In DNA, the CDR3 is TGTGCCAGCAGCTTCGGGGGGGACGGGAATTCACCCCTCCACTTT.

The chain is built from TRBV18 and TRBJ2-7; 7 positions match TRBD2. V shed 4 bases, J shed 0 bases, and the junction held 6 bases outside the gene matches. CDR1 and CDR2 from the germline V gene are KGHSH and LQKENI. The CDR3 length is 15 residues. CDR3 nucleotide sequence: TGTGCCAGCTCACTCCCAGGGAGGGCCTCCTACGAGCAGTACTTC. Protein sequence: CASSLPGRASYEQYF.

The rearrangement links TRBV7-9 to TRBJ2-7; perhaps TRBD1 as D (6 bases). Trimming removed 1 base at V and 6 bases at J, with 7 bases between. Germline V gene sequence: CDR1 SEHNR, CDR2 FQNEAQ (reference sequence). The CDR3 spans 12 residues. CDR3 amino acids: CASSLDRVEQYF. The CDR3, as DNA: TGTGCCAGCAGCTTAGACAGGGTCGAGCAGTACTTC.

The V and J genes are TRBV12-3 or TRBV12-4 and TRBJ1-6; D unclear. V was cut by 3 bases and J by 8 bases, with 5 bases left in between. CDR3 size: 12 residues. CDR3 sequence reads: CASSLADSPLHF. The CDR3 DNA reads as TGTGCCAGCAGTTTGGCGGATTCACCCCTCCACTTT.

J is TRBJ1-3 and V is TRBV6-2 or TRBV6-3; D might be TRBD1 (6 bases). The CDR3 has 17 residues. V shed 5 bases and J shed 0 bases, with 17 bases lying between them. CDR1 MNHEY and CDR2 SVGEGT come from the germline V gene. The CDR3 sequence is CASSLQGRLFSGNTIYF. Here the CDR3 DNA reads TGTGCCAGCAGTCTCCAGGGGCGGCTCTTCTCTGGAAACACCATATATTTT.

The genes are TRBV11-2 and TRBJ1-2; TRBD1 might be the D (5 bases). Germline CDR1 is SGHAT and CDR2 is FQNNGV. This CDR3 comprises 15 residues. Trimming removed 5 bases from V and 0 bases from J, with 13 bases in between. The CDR3 loop reads CASSGRQLANYGYTF. The CDR3 DNA is TGTGCCAGCAGCGGACGACAGCTAGCTAACTATGGCTACACCTTC.

V and J are TRBV28 and TRBJ2-3; 13 nucleotides align to TRBD2. Germline V gives CDR1 MDHEN, CDR2 SYDVKM. Trimming at V came to 4 bases and at J to 1 base, leaving 2 bases not matched to a gene. The CDR3 contains 16 residues. CDR3 sequence (DNA): TGTGCCAGCAGTTCCGGACTAGCGGGGGGCACAGATACGCAGTATTTT. It encodes CASSSGLAGGTDTQYF.

V usage is TRBV5-1 and J usage is TRBJ1-4, with D tentatively TRBD1 (6 bases). This CDR3 region has 14 residues. Germline CDR1 reads SGHRS; CDR2 reads YFSETQ. The V end was cut by 1 base, the J end by 5 bases, with 9 bases between. CDR3 loop: CASSLWQGNEKLFF. CDR3 nucleotides: TGCGCCAGCAGCTTGTGGCAGGGGAATGAAAAACTGTTTTTT.

This sequence joins TRBV5-4 and TRBJ2-1; D is perhaps TRBD2 (6 bases). Trimming took off 4 bases at V and 6 bases at J, with 8 bases between the two ends. CDR1 SGHNT and CDR2 YYREEE come from the germline V gene (reference sequence). CDR3 size: 12 residues. The CDR3 DNA is TGTGCCAGCAGCAGGGACTCCAATGAGCAGTTCTTC. Protein sequence: CASSRDSNEQFF.

V gene TRBV21-1 combines with J gene TRBJ2-7; the table's D gene call, TRBD1, was not cross checked with the DNA. TRBV21-1 corresponds to a pseudogene. There are 13 residues in the CDR3. CDR3 sequence: CASSNTSSYEQYF. DNA for the CDR3: TGTGCCAGCAGCAACACAAGCTCCTACGAGCAGTACTTC.

V and J are TRBV19 and TRBJ2-5, with D possibly TRBD1 on 6 matching bases. This CDR3 spans 13 amino acids. V dropped 7 bases and J dropped 1 base, with 10 bases sitting between them. Germline loops: CDR1 LNHDA, CDR2 SQIVND (reference sequence). CDR3 residues: CASNGQFQETQYF. The DNA for the CDR3 is TGTGCCAGTAACGGACAGTTCCAAGAGACCCAGTACTTC.

The chain recombines TRBV4-2 with TRBJ1-6; D possibly corresponds to TRBD1 (5 bases). Trimming took off 0 bases at V and 7 bases at J, with 13 bases between the two ends. CDR1 and CDR2 (germline): LGHNA, YNFKEQ. The CDR3 has 16 residues. This CDR3 reads CASSQDLTGANSPLHF. CDR3 DNA: TGTGCCAGCAGCCAAGATCTTACAGGCGCGAATTCACCCCTCCACTTT.

This clone has only a few counts. This rearrangement joins TRBV7-8 to TRBJ1-6; TRBD1 agrees at 8 bases. The V and J ends lost 4 bases and 7 bases, in that order; junction bases with no gene match: 6. Germline-derived CDR1 and CDR2 are SGHVS and FQNEAQ. This CDR3 comprises 15 residues. The CDR3 protein is CASSSRTGNNSPLHF. The CDR3 DNA is TGTGCCAGCAGCTCTAGGACAGGGAACAATTCACCCCTCCACTTT.

The chain combines TRBV19 with TRBJ2-1, with TRBD2 matching 8 bases. The CDR3 spans 16 residues. V lost 6 bases, J lost 2 bases, and 9 bases stayed unmatched. CDR1 and CDR2 (germline): LNHDA, SQIVND (reference sequence). CDR3 sequence reads: CASRPRTSGTYNEQFF. The CDR3 nucleotides are TGTGCCAGTAGGCCACGTACTAGCGGCACCTACAATGAGCAGTTCTTC.

J is TRBJ1-3 and V is TRBV9; D is unresolved. The CDR3 runs to 13 residues. CDR1 is SGDLS and CDR2 is YYNGEE in the germline V gene. The V end was cut by 0 bases, the J end by 6 bases, with 7 bases between. The CDR3 sequence: CASSVGHENTIYF. The CDR3 DNA reads as TGTGCCAGCAGCGTAGGACATGAAAACACCATATATTTT.

The chain uses TRBV3-1 (or the pseudogene TRBV3-2) and TRBJ2-1; D is perhaps TRBD1 (5 bases). V lost 6 bases and J 0 bases, leaving 12 bases between the germline ends. CDR3 length equals 15 residues. Germline V CDR1 and CDR2: LGHDT, YNNKEL (reference sequence). The CDR3 nucleotides read TGTGCCAGCAGTCAGAGACAGTACTCCTACAATGAGCAGTTCTTC. This translates into CASSQRQYSYNEQFF.